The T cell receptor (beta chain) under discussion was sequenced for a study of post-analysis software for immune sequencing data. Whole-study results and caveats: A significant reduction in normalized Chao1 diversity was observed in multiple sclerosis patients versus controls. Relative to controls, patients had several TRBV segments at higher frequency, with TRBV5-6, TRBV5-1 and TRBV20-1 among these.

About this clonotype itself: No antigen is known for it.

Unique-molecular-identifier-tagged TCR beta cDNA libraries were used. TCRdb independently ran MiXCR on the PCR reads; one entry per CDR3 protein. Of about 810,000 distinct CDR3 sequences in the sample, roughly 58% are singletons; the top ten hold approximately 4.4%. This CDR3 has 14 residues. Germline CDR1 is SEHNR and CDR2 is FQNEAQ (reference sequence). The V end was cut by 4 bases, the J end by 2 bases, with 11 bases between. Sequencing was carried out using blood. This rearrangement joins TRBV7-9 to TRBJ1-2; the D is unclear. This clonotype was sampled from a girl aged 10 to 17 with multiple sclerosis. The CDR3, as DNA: TGTGCCAGCAGCTCACACGACGGAAACTATGGCTACACCTTC. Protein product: CASSSHDGNYGYTF.